This TCR beta chain emerged from a study of shared clonotypes between healthy human individuals. Across the study: Donor composition was a couple of women and three men, aged 18 to 49. Per donor, CD8 memory used one plate, CD8 naive used two, CD4 memory used three and CD4 naive used three.

This CDR3 contains 12 residues. Germline CDR1 KGHSH, CDR2 LQKENI. Trimming took 6 bases from V and 3 from J, leaving 9 bases between them. Repertoires were generated with immunoSEQ multiplex PCR, while TCRdb's copy carries only in-frame clones and drops some. This table holds about 2.3 million clones, 90% to 95% found once. The genes are TRBV18 and TRBJ2-7; D not resolved. The sequence was obtained from a man between 18 and 35 years old in good health. Some clones in this sample may be carry-over from other donors' samples. Sequencing was performed on naive CD4+ T cells from PBMCs. Subset given: CD45RA+ positively selected. CDR3 loop: CASSPVFYEQYF. DNA for the CDR3: TGTGCCAGCTCCCCAGTGTTCTACGAGCAGTACTTC.